Here is one T cell receptor beta chain with its context. Its antigen is currently unknown. It was CD45RO-negative cells, positively selected for CCR7, that made up naive CD8 cells, with terminally differentiated effector memory CD45RA+ cells excluded. Authors' analysis steps: Filtering of immunoSEQ junctional sequences could not match full-length read filtering. TCRdb's copy holds only in-frame clones and misses some; the assay was immunoSEQ multiplex PCR. V, J and clone size reflect that table, while D and trimming were determined from the DNA. The repertoire holds about 2 million clones, with about 95% as singletons. The record originates from a study of shared clonotypes between healthy human individuals. Study outcomes and limitations: Sequencing depth was predicted to influence how clonotypes are shared among donors.

This CDR3 comprises 16 residues. The germline CDR1 and CDR2 sequences are MGHRA and YSYEKL. The V end lost 0 bases, the J end lost 4 bases, and 12 bases lay between the germline ends. The material sequenced was naive CD8+ T cells sorted from blood. The receptor was derived from a man aged 18 to 30 in good health. This rearrangement joins TRBV4-1 to TRBJ2-2, with D possibly TRBD1 on 5 matching bases. CDR3 protein: CASSQEPQGITGELFF. CDR3 in DNA: TGCGCCAGCAGCCAAGAGCCGCAGGGTATCACCGGGGAGCTGTTTTTT.